This is a list of T cell receptor beta chains from one sample in a study of blood T cell repertoires in COVID-19. Generated by immunoSEQ multiplex PCR, the TCRdb table keeps only in-frame clones and is missing some. The data hold 150,000 to 200,000 clones, with 60% to 85% observed a single time. The sample consisted of peripheral blood. The receptors shown here come from a woman aged 50 to 65 with active or convalescent COVID-19. The CDR3 runs from the conserved cysteine through the conserved F or W. A D gene is named only where the DNA matches it firmly. Clone size is not always given. Where it is, it says once, few, many or a class for expanded clones.

j_gene | abundance | v_gene | d_gene | CDR3aa | CDR3nt
TRBJ2-2 | . | TRBV19 | . | CASSIRGSANTGELFF | TGTGCCAGTAGTATAAGGGGGAGCGCGAACACCGGGGAGCTGTTTTTT
TRBJ2-1 | many | TRBV30 | . | CAWSRLGGAGNEQFF | TGTGCCTGGAGTCGATTGGGGGGGGCTGGGAATGAGCAGTTCTTC
TRBJ1-1 | few | TRBV7-2 | . | CASSFTQGAEAFF | TGTGCCAGCAGCTTTACCCAGGGCGCTGAAGCTTTCTTT
TRBJ1-1 | . | TRBV23-1 | . | CASTRRVLDTEAFF | TGCGCCAGCACCCGCAGGGTTCTGGACACTGAAGCTTTCTTT
TRBJ1-2 | once | TRBV7-9 | TRBD1 | CASRRTGEDYGYTF | TGTGCCAGCAGGAGGACAGGGGAGGACTATGGCTACACCTTC
TRBJ2-1 | . | TRBV30 | TRBD2 | CAWRLAGGNEQFF | TGTGCCTGGAGACTAGCGGGAGGCAATGAGCAGTTCTTC
TRBJ2-5 | . | TRBV11-1 | . | CASSSRDLKETQYF | TGTGCCAGCAGCAGCCGGGACTTAAAAGAGACCCAGTACTTC
TRBJ2-7 | few | TRBV6-1 | . | CASSEQASYEQYF | TGTGCCAGCAGTGAACAGGCCTCCTACGAGCAGTACTTC
TRBJ1-2 | . | TRBV30 | TRBD1 | CAWSVRRQGAATYGYTF | TGTGCCTGGAGTGTACGACGACAGGGGGCCGCGACTTATGGCTACACCTTC
TRBJ1-5 | . | TRBV4-3 | . | CASSPGTGPGQPQHF | TGCGCCAGCAGCCCCGGGACTGGCCCGGGGCAGCCCCAGCATTTT
TRBJ2-3 | . | TRBV4-2 | . | CASSQDTRVDTQYF | TGTGCCAGCAGCCAAGATACTAGGGTAGATACGCAGTATTTT
TRBJ1-2 | . | TRBV19 | . | CASSNQQTANYGYTF | TGTGCCAGTAGTAACCAACAGACAGCAAACTATGGCTACACCTTC
TRBJ2-1 | . | TRBV7-3 | . | CASSPSGDEQFF | TGTGCCAGCAGCCCCTCAGGGGACGAGCAGTTCTTC
TRBJ2-5 | once | TRBV7-2 | . | CASSYQGGETQYF | TGTGCCAGCAGCTACCAGGGAGGTGAGACCCAGTACTTC
TRBJ1-4 | . | TRBV20-1 | . | CSAPRGEKLFF | TGCAGTGCTCCAAGGGGCGAAAAACTGTTTTTT
TRBJ2-3 | few | TRBV4-2 | TRBD2 | CASSQGAGATDTQYF | TGTGCCAGCAGCCAAGGAGCGGGAGCCACAGATACGCAGTATTTT
TRBJ2-5 | . | TRBV30 | TRBD1 | CAWSRDSKETQYF | TGTGCCTGGTCTCGGGACAGCAAAGAGACCCAGTACTTC
TRBJ1-2 | . | TRBV3-1/TRBV3-2 | . | CASSQEGVSTF | TGTGCCAGCAGCCAAGAGGGAGTATCCACCTTC
TRBJ1-1 | . | TRBV30 | . | CAWNRISTEAFF | TGTGCCTGGAACAGGATTAGCACTGAAGCTTTCTTT
TRBJ2-4 | few | TRBV23-1 | . | CASSLVGPPQYF | TGCGCCAGCAGTCTCGTTGGGCCCCCTCAGTACTTC
TRBJ2-6 | . | TRBV7-3 | . | CASSPQTGANVLTF | TGTGCCAGCAGCCCCCAAACTGGGGCCAACGTCCTGACTTTC
TRBJ2-2 | . | TRBV7-9 | . | CASSLGGARQNTGELFF | TGTGCCAGCAGCTTAGGGGGCGCTCGACAAAACACCGGGGAGCTGTTTTTT
TRBJ1-6 | . | TRBV30 | . | CAWNLQGDSPLHF | TGTGCCTGGAATCTACAGGGCGATTCACCCCTCCACTTT
TRBJ1-2 | . | TRBV7-9 | . | CASSFFDGGSYGYTF | TGTGCCAGCAGCTTTTTCGACGGGGGAAGCTATGGCTACACCTTC
TRBJ2-5 | . | TRBV7-3 | TRBD1 | CASSLTGQGETQYF | TGTGCCAGCAGCTTAACGGGACAGGGAGAGACCCAGTACTTC
TRBJ1-1 | . | TRBV6-5 | . | CASDKGAGDNTEAFF | TGTGCCAGCGACAAGGGCGCGGGAGATAACACTGAAGCTTTCTTT
TRBJ1-5 | . | TRBV2 | TRBD1 | CASSQRGPTGGSPAAHF | TGTGCCAGCAGTCAACGAGGACCGACAGGGGGCTCTCCAGCAGCGCATTTT
TRBJ1-3 | . | TRBV15 | . | CATSRGASSGNTIYF | TGTGCCACCAGCAGAGGGGCTTCCTCTGGAAACACCATATATTTT
TRBJ1-4 | . | TRBV9 | . | CASNPQGRGEKLFF | TGTGCCAGCAATCCGCAGGGTAGGGGTGAAAAACTGTTTTTT
TRBJ1-2 | few | TRBV2 | . | CASSAQQRWYGYTF | TGTGCCAGCAGTGCTCAGCAGAGGTGGTATGGCTACACCTTC
TRBJ2-4 | once | TRBV27 | . | CASRPLGSGAKNIQYF | TGTGCCAGCAGGCCGCTTGGGAGTGGAGCCAAAAACATTCAGTACTTC
TRBJ2-7 | . | TRBV5-5 | . | CASSLQLGLEQYF | TGTGCCAGCAGCTTGCAACTAGGTCTCGAGCAGTACTTC
TRBJ2-7 | few | TRBV10-1 | . | CASTTPLGRVYEQYF | TGCGCCAGCACTACCCCCCTGGGCAGGGTTTACGAGCAGTACTTC
TRBJ1-2 | . | TRBV9 | . | CASSVVEGYYGYTF | TGTGCCAGCAGCGTAGTGGAGGGCTACTATGGCTACACCTTC
TRBJ2-3 | . | TRBV4-3 | TRBD2 | CASSQDIAGGSTDTQYF | TGCGCCAGCAGCCAAGATATAGCGGGGGGAAGCACAGATACGCAGTATTTT
TRBJ1-2 | . | TRBV29-1 | . | CSVEQGSYGYTF | TGCAGCGTTGAACAGGGAAGCTATGGCTACACCTTC
TRBJ1-6 | . | TRBV9 | . | CASSRGDILQTEYNSPLHF | TGTGCCAGCTCCCGGGGGGATATTCTCCAAACCGAATATAATTCACCCCTCCACTTT
TRBJ1-1 | . | TRBV3-1/TRBV3-2 | TRBD1 | CASSQSGQGGLGREAFF | TGTGCCAGCAGCCAAAGCGGACAGGGGGGTTTAGGGCGGGAAGCTTTCTTT
TRBJ1-1 | few | TRBV19 | . | CASKAARRMNTEAFF | TGTGCCAGTAAAGCGGCCCGCAGGATGAACACTGAAGCTTTCTTT
TRBJ1-1 | . | TRBV7-9 | . | CASSFSGGLGTEAFF | TGTGCCAGCAGCTTTTCCGGGGGATTAGGCACTGAAGCTTTCTTT
TRBJ1-1 | . | TRBV7-2 | TRBD1 | CASSLIPGGDTEAFF | TGTGCCAGCAGCTTAATTCCAGGGGGCGACACTGAAGCTTTCTTT
TRBJ2-7 | . | TRBV6-2/TRBV6-3 | TRBD1 | CASSTTGTGFYEQYF | TGTGCCAGCAGTACGACCGGGACAGGGTTCTACGAGCAGTACTTC
TRBJ1-1 | few | TRBV11-1 | . | CASSLMTGSNTEAFF | TGTGCCAGCAGCCTAATGACAGGATCGAACACTGAAGCTTTCTTT
TRBJ1-2 | few | TRBV5-6 | . | CASSLQLRDYGYTF | TGTGCCAGCAGCTTGCAGTTGCGGGACTATGGCTACACCTTC
TRBJ2-7 | once | TRBV19 | . | CASSSDRRGYEQYF | TGTGCCAGTAGTTCGGACAGGAGGGGGTACGAGCAGTACTTC
TRBJ1-1 | . | TRBV6-5 | TRBD1 | CASSPQGDGYEAFF | TGTGCCAGCAGTCCACAGGGGGACGGCTATGAAGCTTTCTTT
TRBJ2-2 | few | TRBV7-9 | . | CASSLHTGELFF | TGTGCCAGCAGCCTCCACACCGGGGAGCTGTTTTTT
TRBJ1-1 | . | TRBV6-5 | . | CASSSQGFFATTEAFF | TGTGCCAGCAGTTCACAGGGTTTTTTTGCAACGACTGAAGCTTTCTTT
TRBJ2-7 | once | TRBV5-1 | TRBD1 | CASSPTWTGSYEQYF | TGCGCCAGCAGCCCAACCTGGACAGGGTCCTACGAGCAGTACTTC
TRBJ2-1 | . | TRBV5-1 | TRBD1 | CASKTTGTGFNEQFF | TGCGCCAGCAAAACTACCGGGACAGGGTTCAATGAGCAGTTCTTC
TRBJ1-5 | . | TRBV28 | . | CASSPAGAHSNQPQHF | TGTGCCAGCAGCCCGGCAGGTGCCCATAGCAATCAGCCCCAGCATTTT
TRBJ2-4 | . | TRBV14 | . | CASSLQGNIQYF | TGTGCCAGCAGTCTCCAGGGAAACATTCAGTACTTC
TRBJ1-2 | once | TRBV24-1 | TRBD1 | CATSDLYNWDRAYYGYTF | TGTGCCACCAGTGATTTGTATAATTGGGACAGGGCATATTATGGCTACACCTTC
TRBJ1-5 | . | TRBV25-1 | TRBD1 | CASSEHRGDQPQHF | TGTGCCAGCAGTGAACACAGGGGCGATCAGCCCCAGCATTTT